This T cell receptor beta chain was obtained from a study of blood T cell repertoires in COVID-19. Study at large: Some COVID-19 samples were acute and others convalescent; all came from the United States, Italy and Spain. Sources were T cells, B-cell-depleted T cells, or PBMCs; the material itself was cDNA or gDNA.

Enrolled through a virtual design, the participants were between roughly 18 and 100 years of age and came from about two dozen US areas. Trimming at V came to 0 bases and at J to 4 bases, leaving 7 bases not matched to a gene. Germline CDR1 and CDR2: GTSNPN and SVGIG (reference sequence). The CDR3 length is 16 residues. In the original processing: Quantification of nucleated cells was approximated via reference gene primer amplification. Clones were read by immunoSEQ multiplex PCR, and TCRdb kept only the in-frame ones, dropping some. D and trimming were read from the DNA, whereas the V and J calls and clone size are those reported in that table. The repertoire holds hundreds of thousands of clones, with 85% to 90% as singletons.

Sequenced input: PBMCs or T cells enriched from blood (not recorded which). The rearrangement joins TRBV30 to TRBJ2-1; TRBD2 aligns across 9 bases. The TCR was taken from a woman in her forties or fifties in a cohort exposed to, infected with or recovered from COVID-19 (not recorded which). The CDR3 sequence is CAWSVGAGGPYNEQFF. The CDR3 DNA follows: TGTGCCTGGAGTGTCGGAGCGGGGGGCCCTTACAATGAGCAGTTCTTC.